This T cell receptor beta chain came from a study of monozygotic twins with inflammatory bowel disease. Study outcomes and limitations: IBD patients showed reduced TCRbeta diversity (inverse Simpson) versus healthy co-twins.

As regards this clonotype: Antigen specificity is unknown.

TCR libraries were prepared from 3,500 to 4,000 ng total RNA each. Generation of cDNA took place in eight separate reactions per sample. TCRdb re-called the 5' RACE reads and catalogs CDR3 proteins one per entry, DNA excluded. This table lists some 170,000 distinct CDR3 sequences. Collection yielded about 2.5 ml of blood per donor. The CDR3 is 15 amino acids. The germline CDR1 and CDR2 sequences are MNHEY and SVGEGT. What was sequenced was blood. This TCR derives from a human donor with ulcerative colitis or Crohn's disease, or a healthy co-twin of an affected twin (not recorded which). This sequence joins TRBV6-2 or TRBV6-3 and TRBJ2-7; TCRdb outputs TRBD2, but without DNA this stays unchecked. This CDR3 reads CASREPGLASYEQYF.